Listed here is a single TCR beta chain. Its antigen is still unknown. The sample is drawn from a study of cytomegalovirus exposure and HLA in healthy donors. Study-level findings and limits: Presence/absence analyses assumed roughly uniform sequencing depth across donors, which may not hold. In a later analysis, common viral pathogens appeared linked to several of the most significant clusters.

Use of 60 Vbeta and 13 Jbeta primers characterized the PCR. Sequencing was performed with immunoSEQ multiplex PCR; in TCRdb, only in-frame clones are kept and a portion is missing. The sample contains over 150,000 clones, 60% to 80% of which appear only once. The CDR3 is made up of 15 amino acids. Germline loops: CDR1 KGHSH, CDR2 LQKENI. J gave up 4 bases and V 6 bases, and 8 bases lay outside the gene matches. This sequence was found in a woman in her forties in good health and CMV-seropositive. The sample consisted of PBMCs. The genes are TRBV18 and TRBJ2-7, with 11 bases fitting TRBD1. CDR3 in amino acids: CASSGARDRGYEQYF. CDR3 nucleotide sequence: TGTGCCAGCTCGGGGGCCCGGGACAGGGGGTACGAGCAGTACTTC.